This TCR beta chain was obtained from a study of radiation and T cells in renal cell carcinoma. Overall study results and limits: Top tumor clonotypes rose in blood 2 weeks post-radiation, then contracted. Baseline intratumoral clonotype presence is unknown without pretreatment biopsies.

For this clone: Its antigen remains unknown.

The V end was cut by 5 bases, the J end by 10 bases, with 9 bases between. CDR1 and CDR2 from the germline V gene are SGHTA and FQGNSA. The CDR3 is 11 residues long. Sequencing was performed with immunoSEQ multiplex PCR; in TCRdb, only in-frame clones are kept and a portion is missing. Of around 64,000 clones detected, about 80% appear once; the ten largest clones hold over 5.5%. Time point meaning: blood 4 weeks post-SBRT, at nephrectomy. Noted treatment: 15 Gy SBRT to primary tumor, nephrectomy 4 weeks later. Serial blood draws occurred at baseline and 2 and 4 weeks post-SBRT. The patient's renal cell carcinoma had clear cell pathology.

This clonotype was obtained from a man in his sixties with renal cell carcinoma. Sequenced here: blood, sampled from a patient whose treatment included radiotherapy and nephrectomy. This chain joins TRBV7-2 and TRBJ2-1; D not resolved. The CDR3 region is CASSPVREQFF. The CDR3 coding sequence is TGTGCCAGCAGCCCCGTGCGGGAGCAGTTCTTC. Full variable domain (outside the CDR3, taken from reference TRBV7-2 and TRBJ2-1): GAGVSQSPSNKVTEKGKDVELRCDPISGHTALYWYRQSLGQGLEFLIYFQGNSAPDKSGLPSDRFSAERTGGSVSTLTIQRTQQEDSAVYLCASSPVREQFFGPGTRLTVL.